One and the same sample provided the 21 T cell receptor beta chains below, sequenced in a study of T cells in Graves' hyperthyroidism and ophthalmopathy. From RNA transcripts, TCR beta CDR3 regions were amplified. A set of HTBI primers served as the primers for a first-round RT-PCR of the TCR CDR3. Each CDR3 protein gets one entry after TCRdb re-called the multiplex PCR reads with MiXCR. This repertoire shows over 650,000 distinct CDR3 sequences, 45% found once; its top ten account for about 7%. The sample was peripheral blood or thyroid tissue (not recorded which). These receptor sequences come from an adult man with Graves' disease, either hyperthyroidism or ophthalmopathy (not recorded which).

The gene calls are TRBV20-1 and TRBJ2-5; 7 bases line up with TRBD1. The germline CDR1 and CDR2 sequences are DFQATT and SNEGSKA (reference sequence). The V segment lost 6 bases and the J segment 6 bases; nucleotides outside the gene matches: 4. CDR3 size: 11 residues. The CDR3 here is CSANRGKTQYF. The CDR3 nucleotides read TGCAGTGCCAACAGGGGAAAGACCCAGTACTTC.

The chain has TRBV2 and TRBJ2-5; D call uncertain. The CDR3 length is 11 residues. CDR1 and CDR2 from the germline V gene are SNHLY and FYNNEI. Trimming pared 4 bases from V and 7 bases from J, leaving 7 bases between. The CDR3, as DNA: TGTGCCAGCAGTGTTACCGGGACCCAGTACTTC. Encoded protein: CASSVTGTQYF.

This clonotype was observed many times. One base away lies a much larger clone, so this may be a sequencing read error. The rearrangement uses TRBV2 and TRBJ1-1, with unresolved D. This CDR3 is 12 amino acids long. Germline V gene data show CDR1 as SNHLY and CDR2 as FYNNEI. Trimming left V 5 bases short and J 1 base short, with 5 bases between. CDR3 sequence: CASSSRNTEAFF. Here the CDR3 DNA reads TGTGCCAGCAGTAGCCGGAACACTGAAGCTTTCTTT.

This chain joins TRBV11-2 and TRBJ2-7; TRBD2 matches 8 bases. This CDR3 region has 16 residues. In germline, CDR1 is SGHAT, CDR2 FQNNGV. V gave up 0 bases and J gave up 6 bases; unmatched junction bases: 10. This chain's CDR3 is CASSLDSSGGFAEQYF. The CDR3 DNA sequence: TGTGCCAGCAGCTTAGATTCGTCGGGGGGGTTCGCCGAGCAGTACTTC.

With respect to this clonotype: A much larger clone is a single base away; this may be a read error. This chain connects TRBV2 to TRBJ1-2, with no clear D. V was pared by 4 bases and J by 4 bases, with 16 bases between. The CDR3 consists of 15 residues. Germline V gene data show CDR1 as SNHLY and CDR2 as FYNNEI. CDR3 protein: CASSAGGFAIYGYTF. The CDR3, as DNA: TGTGCCAGCAGTGCGGGCGGTTTCGCCATCTATGGCTACACCTTC.

This chain connects TRBV7-9 to TRBJ2-7; the D is unclear. The CDR3 consists of 12 residues. Trimming removed 1 base from V and 4 bases from J, with 5 bases in between. From germline, CDR1 is SEHNR and CDR2 FQNEAQ (reference sequence). The CDR3 sequence: CASSLGFYEQYF. CDR3 coding DNA: TGTGCCAGCAGCTTAGGGTTTTACGAGCAGTACTTC.

This clonotype has ten or more counts. The CDR3 bases are TGTGCCAGCAGTGAAAACAGGGGGCCGAACACTGAAGCTTTCTTT. This sequence encodes CASSENRGPNTEAFF. The chain combines TRBV2 with TRBJ1-1; 9 nucleotides agree with TRBD1. Germline lookup yields CDR1 SNHLY and CDR2 FYNNEI. J lost 1 base, V lost 2 bases, and 2 bases had no gene match. The CDR3 consists of 15 residues.

The chain carries TRBV6-5 and TRBJ2-7; 9 bases fit TRBD1. The V segment lost 3 bases and the J segment 6 bases; nucleotides outside the gene matches: 9. Germline V gives CDR1 MNHEY, CDR2 SVGAGI. This CDR3 spans 15 amino acids. This CDR3 is CASSYSGQGNGEQYF. The CDR3 nucleotides read TGTGCCAGCAGTTATTCCGGACAGGGGAACGGCGAGCAGTACTTC.

The chain has TRBV7-9 and TRBJ1-6; D gene uncertain. V shed 11 bases and J shed 12 bases, with 8 bases lying between them. Germline CDR1 reads SEHNR; CDR2 reads FQNEAQ (reference sequence). The CDR3 is made up of 9 amino acids. CDR3: CASGEPLHF. Written as DNA, the CDR3 is TGTGCCTCGGGAGAACCCCTCCACTTT. Drawing the rest from reference TRBV7-9 and TRBJ1-6, the complete variable domain is DTGVSQNPRHKITKRGQNVTFRCDPISEHNRLYWYRQTLGQGPEFLTYFQNEAQLEKSRLLSDRFSAERPKGSFSTLEIQRTEQGDSAMYLCASGEPLHFGNGTRLTVT.

This sequence joins TRBV9 and TRBJ1-2, with D hard to call. The CDR3 contains 15 residues. Germline CDR1 and CDR2: SGDLS and YYNGEE. Trimming pared 2 bases from V and 6 bases from J, leaving 17 bases between. Here the CDR3 reads CASSVSGNPEDGYTF. The CDR3, as DNA: TGTGCCAGCAGCGTGTCCGGGAACCCAGAAGATGGCTACACCTTC.

Comment on this clonotype: Sequence at one end of the junction differs from germline and may be a read error. The V gene is TRBV2, the J gene TRBJ2-3; the D gene could be TRBD1 or TRBD2 (5 bases each). The CDR3 contains 14 residues. Germline values: CDR1 SNHLY, CDR2 FYNNEI. The CDR3 DNA follows: TGTGCCAGCAGCGAAGAGGGGATGGGAGATACGCAGTATTTT. Amino acid sequence: CASSEEGMGDTQYF.

This clonotype was observed at least ten times. The J gene is TRBJ1-2, the V gene TRBV7-9, with TRBD1 matching over 9 bases. Looked up from germline, CDR1 is SEHNR and CDR2 is FQNEAQ (reference sequence). CDR3 length: 14 amino acids. V was pared by 4 bases and J by 4 bases, with 4 bases of the junction left unmatched. CDR3 sequence reads: CASSSGQGSYGYTF. The CDR3 DNA sequence: TGTGCCAGCAGCTCAGGACAGGGGAGCTATGGCTACACCTTC.

The gene calls are TRBV7-2 and TRBJ2-7; tentatively, D is TRBD1 or TRBD2 (7 bases each). Germline-derived CDR1 and CDR2 are SGHTA and FQGNSA. The ends were cut back, 7 bases at V and 1 base at J, with 14 bases in the middle. The CDR3 is made up of 14 amino acids. The CDR3 nucleotides are TGTGCCAGCACTCAGGGGGGGGATTCCTACGAGCAGTACTTC. The encoded protein is CASTQGGDSYEQYF.

V gene TRBV19 combines with J gene TRBJ2-2; the D is unclear. CDR1 is LNHDA and CDR2 is SQIVND in the germline V gene (reference sequence). CDR3 length: 17 residues. V was shortened by 9 bases and J by 0 bases, with 20 bases between the two germline ends. The CDR3 nucleotides are TGTGCCAGCCGTCGACCGAGCACTGAATCGAACACCGGGGAGCTGTTTTTT. As protein: CASRRPSTESNTGELFF.

This clonotype was seen at least ten times. The rearrangement links TRBV7-9 to TRBJ1-2, with TRBD1 identical over 10 bases. The CDR3 contains 15 residues. Germline loops: CDR1 SEHNR, CDR2 FQNEAQ (reference sequence). V was clipped by 0 bases and J by 4 bases; unmatched bases: 2. DNA of the CDR3: TGTGCCAGCAGCTTAGCGGGACAGGGGATCTATGGCTACACCTTC. Its protein is CASSLAGQGIYGYTF.

The chain employs TRBV19 and TRBJ1-5; 9 bases align to TRBD1. After removal of 2 bases from V and 6 bases from J, the junction contained 11 bases not matched to a gene. In germline, CDR1 is LNHDA, CDR2 SQIVND (reference sequence). The length of the CDR3 is 17 residues. Here the CDR3 DNA reads TGTGCCAGTAGTATATACCTGGGACAGGGTAATCGTCAGCCCCAGCATTTT. Translating it yields CASSIYLGQGNRQPQHF. The full variable domain, its missing parts supplied by reference TRBV19 and TRBJ1-5, is DGGITQSPKYLFRKEGQNVTLSCEQNLNHDAMYWYRQDPGQGLRLIYYSQIVNDFQKGDIAEGYSVSREKKESFPLTVTSAQKNPTAFYLCASSIYLGQGNRQPQHFGDGTRLSIL.

This clonotype was counted ten times or more. The chain uses TRBV7-2 and TRBJ2-7; D not resolved. The CDR3 totals 14 residues. Germline V gene sequence: CDR1 SGHTA, CDR2 FQGNSA. Between the trimmed V and J ends, which lost 0 bases and 3 bases, there was a span of 9 bases. The CDR3: CASSLAGIGYEQYF. Here the CDR3 DNA reads TGTGCCAGCAGCTTAGCGGGGATCGGCTACGAGCAGTACTTC.

The chain employs TRBV7-6 and TRBJ1-5, with D uncertain. V was clipped by 3 bases and J by 2 bases, with 8 bases between them. The CDR3 consists of 14 residues. Germline assignment: CDR1 SGHVS and CDR2 FNYEAQ. The CDR3 sequence is CASSFEGGNQPQHF. The CDR3, as DNA: TGTGCCAGCAGCTTTGAGGGAGGCAATCAGCCCCAGCATTTT.

At least ten counts were recorded for this clonotype. V gene TRBV20-1 combines with J gene TRBJ2-7; tentative D call: TRBD1 (6 bases). The length of the CDR3 is 13 residues. Germline CDR1 DFQATT, CDR2 SNEGSKA (reference sequence). V was cut by 3 bases and J by 7 bases, with 16 bases left in between. The CDR3 spells CSASRTDAYEQYF. For the CDR3, the DNA is TGCAGTGCTAGCCGGACAGATGCTTATGAGCAGTACTTC.

V usage is TRBV10-2 and J usage is TRBJ1-2; no clear D gene. The CDR3 is 13 amino acids. The V gene's germline CDR1 is WSHSY and CDR2 SAAADI. Deletions cut 3 bases from V and 4 bases from J, with 9 bases between. CDR3 region: CASSDLGTYGYTF. CDR3 DNA sequence: TGCGCCAGCAGTGACCTGGGAACCTATGGCTACACCTTC.

This chain's CDR3 is CSVEKMGMTRQETQYF. CDR3 coding DNA: TGCAGCGTTGAAAAGATGGGAATGACTAGGCAAGAGACCCAGTACTTC. This chain joins TRBV29-1 and TRBJ2-5; possible D gene TRBD2, 6 bases. Germline-derived CDR1 and CDR2 are SQVTM and ANQGSEA. The ends were cut back, 2 bases at V and 2 bases at J, with 18 bases in the middle. CDR3 length: 16 residues.